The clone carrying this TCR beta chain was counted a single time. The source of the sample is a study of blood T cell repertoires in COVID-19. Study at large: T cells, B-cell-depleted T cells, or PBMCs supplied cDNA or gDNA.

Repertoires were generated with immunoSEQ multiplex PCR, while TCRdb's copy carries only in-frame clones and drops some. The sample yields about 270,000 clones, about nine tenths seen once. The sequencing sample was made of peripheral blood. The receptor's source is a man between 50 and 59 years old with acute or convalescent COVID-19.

DNA of the CDR3: TGTGCCAGCAGCTCACCGGGAGATGACTATGGCTACACCTTC. Its translation is CASSSPGDDYGYTF. The chain joins TRBV25-1 to TRBJ1-2; D ambiguous. Trimming took off 6 bases at V and 3 bases at J, with 14 bases between the two ends. The CDR3 loop spans 14 amino acids. CDR1 is MGHDK and CDR2 is SYGVNS in the germline V gene.